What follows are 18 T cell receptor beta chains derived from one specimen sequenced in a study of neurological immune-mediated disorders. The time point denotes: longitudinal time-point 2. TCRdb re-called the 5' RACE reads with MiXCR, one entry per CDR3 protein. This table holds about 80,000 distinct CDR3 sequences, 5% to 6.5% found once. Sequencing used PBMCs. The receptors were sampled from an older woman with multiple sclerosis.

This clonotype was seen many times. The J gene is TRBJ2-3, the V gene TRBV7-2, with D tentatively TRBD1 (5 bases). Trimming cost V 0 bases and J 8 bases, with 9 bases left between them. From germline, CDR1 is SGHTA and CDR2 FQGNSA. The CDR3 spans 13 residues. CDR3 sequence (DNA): TGTGCCAGCAGCTTAGCGGGGCTCGGTACGCAGTATTTT. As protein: CASSLAGLGTQYF. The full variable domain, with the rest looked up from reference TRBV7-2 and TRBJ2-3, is GAGVSQSPSNKVTEKGKDVELRCDPISGHTALYWYRQSLGQGLEFLIYFQGNSAPDKSGLPSDRFSAERTGGSVSTLTIQRTQQEDSAVYLCASSLAGLGTQYFGPGTRLTVL.

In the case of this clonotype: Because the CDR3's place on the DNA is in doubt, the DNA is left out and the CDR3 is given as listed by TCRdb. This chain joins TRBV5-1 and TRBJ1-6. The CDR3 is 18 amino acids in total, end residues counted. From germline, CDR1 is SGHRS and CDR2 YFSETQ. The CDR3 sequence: CASSFYICSAIENSPLHF.

The CDR3 loop reads CASSPRSDPRDEQYF. The CDR3 bases are TGTGCCAGCTCACCAAGGTCGGACCCTCGGGACGAGCAGTACTTC. This chain joins TRBV18 and TRBJ2-7; D remains ambiguous. CDR3 length equals 15 residues. The V and J ends lost 2 bases and 5 bases respectively, with 16 bases between them. CDR1 is KGHSH, CDR2 LQKENI, per germline. Looking up the rest from reference TRBV18 and TRBJ2-7 gives the full variable domain: NAGVMQNPRHLVRRRGQEARLRCSPMKGHSHVYWYRQLPEEGLKFMVYLQKENIIDESGMPKERFSAEFPKEGPSILRIQQVVRGDSAAYFCASSPRSDPRDEQYFGPGTRLTVT.

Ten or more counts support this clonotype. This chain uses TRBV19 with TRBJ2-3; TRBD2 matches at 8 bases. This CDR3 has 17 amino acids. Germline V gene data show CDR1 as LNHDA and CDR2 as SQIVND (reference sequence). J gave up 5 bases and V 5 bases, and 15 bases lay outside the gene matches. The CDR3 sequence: CASSPRSGGVRGDTQYF. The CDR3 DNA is TGTGCCAGTAGTCCCCGGTCGGGGGGGGTTCGCGGAGATACGCAGTATTTT.

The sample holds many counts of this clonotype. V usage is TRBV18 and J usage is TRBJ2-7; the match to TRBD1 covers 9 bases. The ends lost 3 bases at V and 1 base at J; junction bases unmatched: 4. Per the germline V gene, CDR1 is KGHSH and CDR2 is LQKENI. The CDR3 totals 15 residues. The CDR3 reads CASSPRTGESYEQYF. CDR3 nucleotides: TGTGCCAGCTCACCCCGGACAGGGGAGTCCTACGAGCAGTACTTC. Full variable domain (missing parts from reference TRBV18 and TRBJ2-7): NAGVMQNPRHLVRRRGQEARLRCSPMKGHSHVYWYRQLPEEGLKFMVYLQKENIIDESGMPKERFSAEFPKEGPSILRIQQVVRGDSAAYFCASSPRTGESYEQYFGPGTRLTVT.

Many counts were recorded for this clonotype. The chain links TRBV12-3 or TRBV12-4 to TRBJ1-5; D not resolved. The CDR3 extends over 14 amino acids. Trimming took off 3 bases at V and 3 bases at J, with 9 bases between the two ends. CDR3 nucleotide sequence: TGTGCCAGCAGTTTCAGGCCCTACAATCAGCCCCAGCATTTT. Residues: CASSFRPYNQPQHF.

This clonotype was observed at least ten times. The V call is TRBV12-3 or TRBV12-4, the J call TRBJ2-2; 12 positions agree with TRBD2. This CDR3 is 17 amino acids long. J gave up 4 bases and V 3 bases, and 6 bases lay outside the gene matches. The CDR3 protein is CASSFPSGGAGTGELFF. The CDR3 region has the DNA TGTGCCAGCAGTTTCCCTAGCGGGGGGGCCGGCACCGGGGAGCTGTTTTTT.

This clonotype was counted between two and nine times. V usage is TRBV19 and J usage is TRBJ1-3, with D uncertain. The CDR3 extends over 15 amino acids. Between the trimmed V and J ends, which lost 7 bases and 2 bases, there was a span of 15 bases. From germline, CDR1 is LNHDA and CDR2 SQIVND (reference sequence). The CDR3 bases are TGTGCCAGTACCACCCTGACCCCGGCTGGAAACACCATATATTTT. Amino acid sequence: CASTTLTPAGNTIYF.

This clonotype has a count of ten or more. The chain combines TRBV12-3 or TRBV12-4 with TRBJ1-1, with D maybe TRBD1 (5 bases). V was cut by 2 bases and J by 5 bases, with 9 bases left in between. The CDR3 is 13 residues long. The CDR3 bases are TGTGCCAGCAGTTTAAACGGGGGGACTGAAGCTTTCTTT. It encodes CASSLNGGTEAFF.

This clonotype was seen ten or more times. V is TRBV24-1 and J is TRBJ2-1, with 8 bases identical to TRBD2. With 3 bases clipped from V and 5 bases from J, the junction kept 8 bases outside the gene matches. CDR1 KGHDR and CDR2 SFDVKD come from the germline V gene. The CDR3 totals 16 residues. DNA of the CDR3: TGTGCCACCAGTGATAACGGGGGGGCCGGACACAATGAGCAGTTCTTC. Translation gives CATSDNGGAGHNEQFF.

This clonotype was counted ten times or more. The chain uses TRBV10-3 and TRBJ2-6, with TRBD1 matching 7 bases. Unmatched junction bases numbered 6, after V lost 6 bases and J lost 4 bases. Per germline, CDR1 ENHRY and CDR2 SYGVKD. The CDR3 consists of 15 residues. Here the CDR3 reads CAISPTGPGANVLTF. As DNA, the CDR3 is TGTGCCATCAGCCCGACAGGGCCCGGGGCCAACGTCCTGACTTTC.

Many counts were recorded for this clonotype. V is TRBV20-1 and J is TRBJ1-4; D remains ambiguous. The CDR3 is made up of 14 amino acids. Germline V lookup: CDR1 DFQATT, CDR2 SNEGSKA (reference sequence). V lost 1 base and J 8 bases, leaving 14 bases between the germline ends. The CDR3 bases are TGCAGTGCTAGAGCAGTAGGAGGTGTCGAAAAACTGTTTTTT. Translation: CSARAVGGVEKLFF.

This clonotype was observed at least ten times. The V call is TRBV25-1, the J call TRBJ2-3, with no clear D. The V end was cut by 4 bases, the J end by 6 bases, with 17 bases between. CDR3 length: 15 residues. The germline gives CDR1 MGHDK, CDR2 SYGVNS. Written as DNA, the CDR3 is TGTGCCAGCAGTGTCAGATCTTCCGCGATTGATACGCAGTATTTT. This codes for CASSVRSSAIDTQYF.

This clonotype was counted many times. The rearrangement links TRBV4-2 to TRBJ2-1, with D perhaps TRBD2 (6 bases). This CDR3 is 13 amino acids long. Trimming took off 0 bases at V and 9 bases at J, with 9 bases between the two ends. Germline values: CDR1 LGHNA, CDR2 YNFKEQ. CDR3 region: CASSQDAGSEQFF. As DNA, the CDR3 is TGTGCCAGCAGCCAAGATGCGGGGAGTGAGCAGTTCTTC.

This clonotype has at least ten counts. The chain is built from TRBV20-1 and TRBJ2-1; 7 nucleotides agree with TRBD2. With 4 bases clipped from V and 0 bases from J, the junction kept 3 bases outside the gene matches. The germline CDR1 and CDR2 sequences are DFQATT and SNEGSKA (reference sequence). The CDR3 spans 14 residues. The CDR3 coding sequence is TGCAGTGCTATCGGGGGGAGCTCCTACAATGAGCAGTTCTTC. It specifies CSAIGGSSYNEQFF.

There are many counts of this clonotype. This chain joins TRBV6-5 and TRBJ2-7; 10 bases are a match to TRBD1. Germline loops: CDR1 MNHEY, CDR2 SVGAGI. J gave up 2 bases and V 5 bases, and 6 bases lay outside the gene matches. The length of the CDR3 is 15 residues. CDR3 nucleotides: TGTGCCAGCAGTACCCCGGGACAGGGGACCTACGAGCAGTACTTC. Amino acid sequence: CASSTPGQGTYEQYF.

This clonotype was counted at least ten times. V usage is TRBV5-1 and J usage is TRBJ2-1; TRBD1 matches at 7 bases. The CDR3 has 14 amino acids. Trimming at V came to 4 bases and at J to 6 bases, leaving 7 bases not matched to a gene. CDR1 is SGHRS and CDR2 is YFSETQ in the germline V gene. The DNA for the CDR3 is TGCGCCAGCAGCCAGCCGACAGGGACCAATGAGCAGTTCTTC. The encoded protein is CASSQPTGTNEQFF. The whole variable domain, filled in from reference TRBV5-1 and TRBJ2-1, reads KAGVTQTPRYLIKTRGQQVTLSCSPISGHRSVSWYQQTPGQGLQFLFEYFSETQRNKGNFPGRFSGRQFSNSRSEMNVSTLELGDSALYLCASSQPTGTNEQFFGPGTRLTVL.

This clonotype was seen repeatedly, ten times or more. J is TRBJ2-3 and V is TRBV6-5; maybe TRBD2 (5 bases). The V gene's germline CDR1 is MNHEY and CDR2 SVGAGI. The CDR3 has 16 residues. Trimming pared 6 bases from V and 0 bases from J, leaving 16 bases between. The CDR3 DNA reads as TGTGCCAGCAGACCCTACGGGGAACTAAGCACAGATACGCAGTATTTT. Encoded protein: CASRPYGELSTDTQYF.